The rows below give T cell receptor beta chains drawn from one sample of a study of identical twins. From the 5' RACE reads, TCRdb called clonotypes with MiXCR, one entry per CDR3 protein. The repertoire holds just under 550,000 distinct CDR3 sequences, with around 15% as singletons. The sample was also linked to a second study, of yellow fever vaccine responses in identical twins.

Input material: CD4+ T cells sorted from blood. The origin of the receptors is a woman under 30 in good health. Each CDR3 is given with its conserved first and last residue. A D gene is named only where the DNA matches it firmly. Some rows have no size entry. The others give once, few or many, or a class for an expanded clone.

V,J,size,D,CDR3,DNA
TRBV11-3,TRBJ2-1,many,TRBD2,CASSAGLAGYNEQFF,TGTGCCAGCAGCGCGGGACTAGCGGGGTACAATGAGCAGTTCTTC
TRBV7-9,TRBJ2-7,few,-,CASSRSGSYEQYF,TGTGCCAGCAGCCGGTCAGGGTCCTACGAGCAGTACTTC
TRBV2,TRBJ2-3,few,TRBD1,CASSFGQGATDTQYF,TGTGCCAGCAGTTTTGGACAGGGGGCAACAGATACGCAGTATTTT
TRBV24-1,TRBJ1-5,-,-,CATGGGAYSNQPQHF,TGTGCCACCGGGGGTGGAGCTTATAGCAATCAGCCCCAGCATTTT
TRBV20-1,TRBJ2-5,few,TRBD1,CSASKGTGGQETQYF,TGCAGTGCTAGTAAGGGGACAGGGGGCCAAGAGACCCAGTACTTC
TRBV7-3,TRBJ2-5,many,TRBD1,CASSLIAGGQETQYF,TGTGCCAGCAGCTTAATCGCAGGGGGACAAGAGACCCAGTACTTC
TRBV7-8,TRBJ1-1,-,-,CASSLGAINTEAFF,TGTGCCAGCAGCTTAGGGGCCATCAACACTGAAGCTTTCTTT
TRBV5-1,TRBJ2-7,few,-,CASSLEGREQYF,TGCGCCAGCAGCTTGGAGGGTAGGGAGCAGTACTTC
TRBV20-1,TRBJ2-1,-,-,CSATRGTHRVNEQFF,TGCAGTGCTACAAGGGGGACCCATAGGGTCAATGAGCAGTTCTTC
TRBV6-5,TRBJ1-2,few,-,CASSYGQGRLNYGYTF,TGTGCCAGCAGTTACGGTCAGGGTCGGCTTAACTATGGCTACACCTTC
TRBV24-1,TRBJ2-3,-,-,CATSDQRTQRTSTDTQYF,TGTGCCACCAGTGATCAGCGCACACAGCGGACTAGCACAGATACGCAGTATTTT
TRBV18,TRBJ1-1,few,-,CASSPRHSEAFF,TGTGCCAGCTCACCACGCCACAGTGAAGCTTTCTTT
TRBV6-5,TRBJ2-1,few,-,CASSYPQPGHEQFF,TGTGCCAGCAGTTACCCTCAGCCGGGTCACGAGCAGTTCTTC
TRBV4-1,TRBJ2-4,-,-,CASSQSYRGIQYF,TGCGCCAGCAGCCAGTCCTATAGGGGCATTCAGTACTTC
TRBV12-3/TRBV12-4,TRBJ2-5,many,TRBD2,CASSRYGARLAEETQYF,TGTGCCAGCAGTAGATACGGGGCAAGACTAGCGGAAGAGACCCAGTACTTC
TRBV12-3/TRBV12-4,TRBJ2-2,few,-,CASSLAGMNTGELFF,TGTGCCAGCAGTTTAGCGGGGATGAACACCGGGGAGCTGTTTTTT
TRBV24-1,TRBJ2-4,few,TRBD1,CATSDGTGGKNIQYF,TGTGCCACCAGTGATGGGACAGGGGGAAAAAACATTCAGTACTTC
TRBV5-1,TRBJ2-2,-,-,CASSLAPTSGSNTGELFF,TGCGCCAGCAGCTTGGCCCCGACATCAGGATCGAACACCGGGGAGCTGTTTTTT
TRBV12-3/TRBV12-4,TRBJ2-5,-,-,CASSYRGREETQYF,TGCGCCAGCAGTTACAGGGGGAGGGAAGAGACCCAGTACTTC
TRBV27,TRBJ2-5,-,-,CASSFRDGETQYF,TGTGCCAGCAGTTTCCGGGACGGGGAGACCCAGTACTTC
TRBV12-3/TRBV12-4,TRBJ2-7,-,TRBD1,CGRGFTGAPYEQYF,TGTGGTAGAGGGTTTACAGGGGCCCCCTACGAGCAGTACTTC
TRBV12-3/TRBV12-4,TRBJ2-1,few,-,CASSPGVVGGSSYNEQFF,TGTGCCAGCAGTCCAGGGGTAGTCGGGGGGTCCTCCTACAATGAGCAGTTCTTC
TRBV4-1,TRBJ2-2,few,-,CASSQRPHGTGELFF,TGCGCCAGCAGCCAAAGGCCCCATGGCACCGGGGAGCTGTTTTTT
TRBV6-1,TRBJ2-7,-,TRBD2,CASGGVVGRDSYEQYF,TGTGCCAGTGGAGGGGTGGTCGGGAGGGACTCCTACGAGCAGTACTTC
TRBV7-6,TRBJ2-5,-,-,CASSADSPGTQYF,TGTGCCAGCAGCGCAGACAGTCCGGGGACCCAGTACTTC
TRBV29-1,TRBJ2-1,-,TRBD2,CSVEALAGGNEQFF,TGCAGCGTTGAGGCACTAGCGGGGGGTAATGAGCAGTTCTTC
TRBV12-3/TRBV12-4,TRBJ2-5,-,-,CASSLGRDWETQYF,TGTGCCAGCAGCCTAGGACGGGACTGGGAGACCCAGTACTTC
TRBV10-1,TRBJ2-3,few,TRBD1,CASSESGTVVNTQYF,TGCGCCAGCAGTGAGTCCGGGACAGTCGTAAATACGCAGTATTTT
TRBV5-6,TRBJ2-3,-,TRBD2,CASSLEPGGQSDTQYF,TGTGCCAGCAGCTTGGAACCGGGGGGGCAGTCAGATACGCAGTATTTT
TRBV24-1,TRBJ2-1,few,-,CATSGGVEYNEQFF,TGTGCCACCAGTGGGGGGGTTGAGTACAATGAGCAGTTCTTC
TRBV12-3/TRBV12-4,TRBJ1-2,few,-,CASGTWGGRDGYTF,TGTGCCAGCGGCACATGGGGCGGGAGGGATGGCTACACCTTC
TRBV18,TRBJ2-5,-,-,CASSPGVNQETQYF,TGTGCCAGCTCACCAGGGGTGAACCAAGAGACCCAGTACTTC
TRBV5-1,TRBJ2-1,many,TRBD2,CASSPGLAGLTYNEQFF,TGCGCCAGCAGCCCGGGACTAGCGGGGCTAACCTACAATGAGCAGTTCTTC
TRBV19,TRBJ2-3,-,-,CASSNQVPGTDTQYF,TGTGCCAGTAGTAACCAGGTTCCGGGCACAGATACGCAGTATTTT
TRBV5-1,TRBJ2-3,few,-,CASSRQPSATDTQYF,TGCGCCAGCAGCCGTCAACCTAGCGCCACAGATACGCAGTATTTT
TRBV3-1,TRBJ2-5,-,-,CASSQDTDSLKGYF,TGTGCCAGCAGCCAAGACACTGACAGCCTGAAGGGGTACTTC
TRBV6-5,TRBJ2-7,-,TRBD2,CASSSRTSGGYEQYF,TGTGCCAGCAGTTCTCGGACTAGCGGGGGTTACGAGCAGTACTTC
TRBV7-9,TRBJ1-4,-,-,CASHRDRNEKLFF,TGTGCCAGCCACAGGGACCGCAATGAAAAACTGTTTTTT
TRBV28,TRBJ1-1,-,TRBD1,CASIGGQGVGLRAFF,TGTGCCAGCATAGGGGGACAGGGTGTGGGGCTGCGAGCTTTCTTT
TRBV7-2,TRBJ2-2,-,TRBD1,CASRIGTGTNTGELFF,TGTGCCAGCAGAATAGGGACAGGGACGAACACCGGGGAGCTGTTTTTT
TRBV29-1,TRBJ2-5,-,TRBD2,CSVGGSGETQHF,TGCAGCGTTGGCGGGAGCGGGGAGACCCAGCACTTC
TRBV3-1,TRBJ1-5,few,-,CASSQIGGNSNQPQHF,TGTGCCAGCAGCCAGATTGGGGGAAATAGCAATCAGCCCCAGCATTTT
TRBV10-3,TRBJ2-7,-,TRBD1,CAISESKLPGTGVNEQYF,TGTGCCATCAGTGAGTCGAAACTTCCGGGGACAGGGGTGAACGAGCAGTACTTC
TRBV6-1,TRBJ2-3,few,-,CASKVGRITDTQYF,TGTGCCAGCAAGGTCGGGAGAATCACAGATACGCAGTATTTT
TRBV6-1,TRBJ2-7,-,-,CATRRHSSYEQYF,TGTGCCACCCGCCGACATAGCTCCTACGAGCAGTACTTC
TRBV29-1,TRBJ2-3,-,TRBD2,CSVWGTSGGPSTDTQYF,TGCAGCGTTTGGGGGACTAGCGGGGGACCTAGCACAGATACGCAGTATTTT
TRBV7-2,TRBJ2-7,-,TRBD2,CASSLTLAGAYEQYF,TGTGCCAGCAGCTTAACCCTAGCGGGAGCCTACGAGCAGTACTTC
TRBV6-5,TRBJ1-1,-,-,CASSYRGIMNTEAFF,TGTGCCAGCAGTTACAGGGGGATCATGAACACTGAAGCTTTCTTT
TRBV27,TRBJ2-2,few,-,CASGGPNTGELFF,TGTGCCAGCGGGGGCCCAAACACCGGGGAGCTGTTTTTT
TRBV6-5,TRBJ1-6,-,-,CASSYSGHTRGTPLHF,TGTGCCAGCAGTTATTCGGGCCACACCCGGGGGACACCCCTCCACTTT
TRBV7-9,TRBJ2-1,-,-,CASRAESAEQFF,TGTGCCAGCAGGGCCGAGTCCGCGGAGCAGTTCTTC
TRBV11-3,TRBJ2-1,-,-,CATQASYNEQFF,TGTGCCACTCAGGCCTCATACAATGAGCAGTTCTTC
TRBV25-1,TRBJ2-3,-,-,CASSEWGADTQYF,TGTGCCAGCAGTGAATGGGGGGCAGATACGCAGTATTTT
TRBV4-1,TRBJ2-1,few,TRBD1,CASSHRTGTGVDNEQFF,TGCGCCAGCAGCCACCGAACCGGGACAGGAGTTGATAATGAGCAGTTCTTC